This T cell receptor beta chain is drawn from a study of T cells after yellow fever vaccination (dated by TCRdb to the late 2010s). A note on the overall study: Libraries from fractions with low cell numbers were prepared with the SMART-Seq v4 Ultra Low Input RNA kit. Blood samples were taken at several timepoints before and after primary and secondary immunization, and bulk PBMC replicates and cell subsets were isolated. To track T-cell clones before and after primary and booster YFV17D yellow fever vaccination, bulk TCR alpha and beta repertoires were sequenced longitudinally. Two healthy male donors, one aged 18 to 30 and one aged 30 to 39 years, were included in the cohort.

Overall study outcomes, separate from this receptor: Only a couple of donors were included in the study, so the extent to which the findings can be generalized is limited. FACS-sorted repertoires could contain abundant contaminating clonotypes from the bulk population, so computational filtering was required. The secondary T-cell response was found to be weaker but faster than the primary response, with a peak reached on day 5 rather than on day 15. After the booster, most clones that had expanded after primary vaccination were detected again (approximately 95% of CD4 and roughly 86% of CD8), suggesting broad maintenance of memory. A small fraction of clonotypes appeared in both the CD4 and CD8 compartments, likely as a result of convergent recombination.

The treatment or condition label corresponds to: live attenuated yellow fever vaccine strain. At every blood-draw timepoint, two biological replicates of bulk PBMCs were collected. A standard Ficoll-Paque protocol was used to isolate PBMCs from peripheral blood. TriZol was used to extract RNA from bulk PBMCs, CD4 and CD8 fractions, and dextramer-positive and dextramer-negative fractions. The run used an Illumina NovaSeq 6000. Synthesis of TCR cDNA relied on 5'RACE template switching, a step that introduced a universal primer site along with unique molecular identifiers. cDNA synthesis was primed from both the TCR alpha and TCR beta constant segments. Library amplification used two PCR steps, and the second PCR step added sample barcodes and sequencing adapters. Sequencing of the libraries was done on either Illumina HiSeq 2500 (2x100 bp) or NovaSeq (2x150 bp). Concerning the study's data processing: Reads were demultiplexed and collapsed into UMI consensus sequences with MIGEC, and V(D)J alignment was performed with MiXCR. Using edgeR on replicate PBMC samples, clonotypes were called vaccine-responding if FDR was below 0.01 and the log2 fold change was above 5 up to day 15. CD4 or CD8 identity was assigned to each bulk clonotype according to whether the clonotype was present at higher abundance in the sequenced CD4 repertoire or the sequenced CD8 repertoire. Using fastp at Q25 and MiXCR, TCRdb reprocessed the public reads and kept productive beta chains. Rows matching on CDR3 protein sequence are summarized as one entry with the most common DNA and genes. These V and J calls are TCRdb output, not the study's own analysis. The sample has about 320,000 distinct CDR3 sequences on record, approximately 4% of them singletons. The ten largest clones represent just under 20% of the sample.

CDR1 MNHNY and CDR2 SVGAGI were looked up in the germline V gene (reference sequence). Trimming leaves V shorter by 8 bases and J shorter by 3 bases, with the junction holding 5 bases beyond the gene matches. The CDR3 has 13 amino acids, counting the end cysteine and phenylalanine. Just the 39-base CDR3 DNA is kept, in frame starting at base 1. This clonotype turned up a few times. Its binding antigen is unknown. Nothing much larger sits one base from this clone, and base qualities are not available. The starting material was PBMCs, obtained 15 days after the yellow fever booster vaccination. The sequence joins TRBV6-6 to TRBJ2-3, and TRBD1 aligns with 7 junction nucleotides. The source of this sequence is a man aged 18 to 35 who received the YFV17D yellow fever vaccine. In nucleotide form, the sequence is TGTGCCAGCGGCGACAGGGAAACAGATACGCAGTATTTT. This translates into CASGDRETDTQYF.